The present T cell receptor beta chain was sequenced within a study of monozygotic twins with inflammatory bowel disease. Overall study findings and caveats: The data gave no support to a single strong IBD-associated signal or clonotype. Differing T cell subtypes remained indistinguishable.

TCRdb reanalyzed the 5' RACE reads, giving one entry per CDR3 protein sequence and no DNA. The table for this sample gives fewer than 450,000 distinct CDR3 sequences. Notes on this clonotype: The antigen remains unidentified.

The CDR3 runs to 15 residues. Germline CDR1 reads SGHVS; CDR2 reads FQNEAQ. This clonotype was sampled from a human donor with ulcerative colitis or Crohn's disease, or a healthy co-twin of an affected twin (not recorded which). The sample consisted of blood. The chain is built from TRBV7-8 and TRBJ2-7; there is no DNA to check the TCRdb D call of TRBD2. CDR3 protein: CASSRTSGGVYEQYF. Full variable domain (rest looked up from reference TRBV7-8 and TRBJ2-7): GAGVSQSPRYKVAKRGQDVALRCDPISGHVSLFWYQQALGQGPEFLTYFQNEAQLDKSGLPSDRFFAERPEGSVSTLKIQRTQQEDSAVYLCASSRTSGGVYEQYFGPGTRLTVT.